The rows below give T cell receptor beta chains drawn from one sample of a study of T cell responses to AZD1222 COVID-19 vaccine. Clones were sequenced by immunoSEQ multiplex PCR, and TCRdb holds only the in-frame ones, with some missing. The data contain 120,000 to 150,000 clones, 85% to 90% of them singletons. Material: peripheral blood, obtained on day 0 of AZD1222 vaccination. These receptors originate from an adult in good health. The CDR3 runs from the conserved cysteine through the conserved F or W. A D gene is named only where the DNA matches it firmly. Expanded clones are given a class, and other clones once, few, many or no size at all.

>NA|NA|TRBJ1-1|TRBV2
CASSEGTEAFF
TGTGCCAGCAGTGAGGGTACTGAAGCTTTCTTT
>few|TRBD1|TRBJ2-3|TRBV24-1
CATSDRQGAAADTQYF
TGTGCCACCAGTGATCGACAGGGTGCAGCCGCAGATACGCAGTATTTT
>NA|TRBD1|TRBJ1-6|TRBV20-1
CSASPGAGQGASPLHF
TGCAGTGCTAGTCCCGGGGCGGGACAGGGGGCTTCACCCCTCCACTTT
>NA|NA|TRBJ1-5|TRBV30
CAWSGRGNSNQPQHF
TGTGCCTGGAGCGGGAGGGGCAATAGCAATCAGCCCCAGCATTTT
>NA|TRBD2|TRBJ2-5|TRBV3-1/TRBV3-2
CASSQLLPGTSGPAQYF
TGTGCCAGCAGCCAACTCTTACCCGGGACTAGCGGTCCGGCCCAGTACTTC
>NA|NA|TRBJ1-6|TRBV7-2
CASSLVAPGLNNSPLHF
TGTGCCAGCAGCTTAGTTGCTCCGGGACTTAATAATTCACCCCTCCACTTT
>NA|NA|TRBJ2-1|TRBV6-2/TRBV6-3
CASSSVYEQFF
TGTGCCAGCAGTTCAGTATATGAGCAGTTCTTC
>NA|TRBD1|TRBJ2-2|TRBV7-7
CASSPDRQGTTGELFF
TGTGCTAGCAGCCCAGACCGACAGGGGACCACCGGGGAGCTGTTTTTT
>NA|NA|TRBJ1-1|TRBV6-5
CASSLRRGLNTEAFF
TGTGCCAGCAGTTTACGCAGGGGATTAAACACTGAAGCTTTCTTT
>once|TRBD1|TRBJ1-5|TRBV9
CASSVGQGETNQPQHF
TGTGCCAGCAGCGTAGGACAGGGCGAGACGAATCAGCCCCAGCATTTT
>NA|TRBD2|TRBJ2-7|TRBV6-2/TRBV6-3
CASSYSTSLAGRNEQYF
TGTGCCAGCAGTTACTCGACCTCGTTAGCGGGAAGGAACGAGCAGTACTTC
>NA|NA|TRBJ1-3|TRBV4-2
CASSQDPFGVSGNTIYF
TGTGCCAGCAGCCAAGATCCATTCGGAGTCTCTGGAAACACCATATATTTT
>NA|NA|TRBJ2-2|TRBV11-3
CASSSGGVKDGELFF
TGTGCCAGCAGCAGTGGCGGGGTTAAAGACGGGGAGCTGTTTTTT
>NA|TRBD1|TRBJ1-1|TRBV10-3
CAIRGQGRGNWNTEAFF
TGTGCCATCAGAGGACAGGGAAGAGGGAACTGGAACACTGAAGCTTTCTTT
>once|NA|TRBJ2-5|TRBV7-7
CASSLGLGRETQYF
TGTGCCAGCAGCTTAGGACTCGGACGAGAGACCCAGTACTTC
>NA|NA|TRBJ2-3|TRBV23-1
CASSQSIGLPDMSTTQYF
TGCGCCAGCAGTCAATCGATAGGACTACCCGACATGTCGACTACGCAGTATTTT
>once|NA|TRBJ2-2|TRBV24-1
CATRSGTSTGELFF
TGTGCCACCCGATCCGGGACAAGCACCGGGGAGCTGTTTTTT
>NA|NA|TRBJ2-7|TRBV7-2
CASSLMGWTLSSYEQYF
TGTGCCAGCAGCTTAATGGGCTGGACGTTATCGTCCTACGAGCAGTACTTC
>NA|NA|TRBJ1-5|TRBV19
CASSVRQNQPQHF
TGTGCCAGTAGTGTTCGACAGAATCAGCCCCAGCATTTT
>NA|NA|TRBJ2-7|TRBV25-1
CASPGADRDFDSGQYF
TGTGCCAGCCCGGGGGCCGACAGGGACTTTGATTCTGGGCAGTACTTC
>NA|TRBD2|TRBJ2-5|TRBV19
CASSSLEGREETQYF
TGTGCCAGTAGTAGCCTTGAGGGGCGGGAGGAGACCCAGTACTTC
>NA|NA|TRBJ1-1|TRBV5-5
CASSLEGQGYTEAFF
TGTGCCAGCAGCTTGGAGGGTCAGGGATACACTGAAGCTTTCTTT
>NA|TRBD2|TRBJ2-1|TRBV19
CATATLAGGGNEQFF
TGTGCCACCGCCACCCTAGCGGGAGGAGGTAATGAGCAGTTCTTC
>NA|NA|TRBJ2-7|TRBV27
CASSSVDGEQYF
TGTGCCAGCAGTTCGGTTGACGGCGAGCAGTACTTC
>NA|NA|TRBJ1-5|TRBV6-5
CASKDVGNQPQHF
TGTGCCAGCAAGGACGTAGGGAATCAGCCCCAGCATTTT
>NA|NA|TRBJ2-1|TRBV11-1
CASSSINEQFF
TGTGCCAGCAGCTCTATCAATGAGCAGTTCTTC
>NA|NA|TRBJ1-6|TRBV4-3
CASSQDGSGRNSPLHF
TGCGCCAGCAGCCAAGATGGGTCAGGGAGAAATTCACCCCTCCACTTT
>NA|NA|TRBJ2-3|TRBV7-9
CASSLGGTFHEDTQYF
TGTGCCAGCAGCTTAGGGGGGACATTCCACGAGGATACGCAGTATTTT
>NA|NA|TRBJ1-2|TRBV10-3
CAISESNTGNYGYTF
TGTGCCATCAGTGAGTCGAATACAGGGAACTATGGCTACACCTTC
>NA|NA|TRBJ1-6|TRBV21-1
CAIPPDRAPPLHF
TGTGCCATCCCCCCGGACAGGGCTCCACCCCTCCACTTT
>NA|NA|TRBJ2-7|TRBV2
CASRTEDFEQYF
TGTGCCAGTAGGACAGAAGATTTCGAGCAGTACTTC
>once|NA|TRBJ1-2|TRBV5-6
CASSLRWQGAYGYTF
TGTGCCAGCAGCTTGCGATGGCAGGGTGCCTATGGCTACACCTTC
>NA|NA|TRBJ1-2|TRBV6-5
CASSYRPEGYGYTF
TGTGCCAGCAGTTACAGGCCTGAGGGGTATGGCTACACCTTC
>NA|TRBD2|TRBJ2-1|TRBV24-1
CATRREGHGEQFF
TGTGCCACCAGGCGGGAGGGGCACGGTGAGCAGTTCTTC
>NA|TRBD2|TRBJ2-7|TRBV3-1/TRBV3-2
CASSHGLAGAYEQYF
TGTGCCAGCAGCCACGGACTAGCGGGGGCCTACGAGCAGTACTTC
>NA|TRBD1|TRBJ2-7|TRBV19
CASSLRTGSYEQYF
TGTGCCAGTAGTCTCCGGACAGGGTCTTACGAGCAGTACTTC
>NA|TRBD2|TRBJ2-7|TRBV28
CASSSLAGGGEQYF
TGTGCCAGCAGTTCTCTAGCGGGAGGAGGGGAGCAGTACTTC
>NA|NA|TRBJ2-7|TRBV9
CASSVGLAFYEQYF
TGTGCCAGCAGCGTAGGGCTAGCTTTCTACGAGCAGTACTTC
>NA|TRBD1|TRBJ1-1|TRBV24-1
CATSDKQGADEAFF
TGTGCCACCAGTGATAAACAGGGGGCTGATGAAGCTTTCTTT
>NA|NA|TRBJ1-1|TRBV18
CASSLPHQGRYTEAFF
TGTGCCAGCTCACTGCCACATCAGGGGCGCTACACTGAAGCTTTCTTT